This entry lists 31 T cell receptor beta chains sequenced from one sample in a study of OX40 agonist ivuxolimab in advanced cancers. Repertoires were generated with immunoSEQ multiplex PCR, while TCRdb's copy carries only in-frame clones and drops some. The repertoire has roughly 77,000 clones, roughly 90% of them found once; the top ten carry 0.5% to 0.65%. Sample: CD4+ or CD8+ T cells sorted from blood, taken in a trial of the OX40 agonist ivuxolimab. The receptors were gathered from an adult with an advanced solid tumor such as melanoma, head and neck, liver or kidney cancer.

The genes are TRBV2 and TRBJ2-5; 12 bases map to TRBD1. This CDR3 comprises 16 residues. Germline CDR1 and CDR2: SNHLY and FYNNEI. The junction had 6 bases not matched to a gene; V was cut back by 2 bases and J by 5 bases. CDR3 in amino acids: CASSEFGTGGLETQYF. The CDR3 DNA sequence: TGTGCCAGCAGTGAATTTGGGACAGGGGGCCTGGAGACCCAGTACTTC.

J is TRBJ2-1 and V is TRBV4-1; D is unresolved. Germline CDR1 reads MGHRA; CDR2 reads YSYEKL. There are 16 residues in the CDR3. The ends were cut back, 3 bases at V and 1 base at J, with 13 bases in the middle. CDR3 in DNA: TGCGCCAGCAGCCAGGGATGGCTAGGTTCCTACAATGAGCAGTTCTTC. Residues: CASSQGWLGSYNEQFF.

The chain recombines TRBV30 with TRBJ2-7; 11 bases map to TRBD1. Germline V lookup: CDR1 GTSNPN, CDR2 SVGIG (reference sequence). This CDR3 region has 14 residues. J was trimmed by 3 bases and V by 1 base; bases with no gene match: 2. The chain's CDR3 is CAWSGGTGGYEQYF. CDR3 DNA sequence: TGTGCCTGGAGTGGAGGGACAGGGGGCTACGAGCAGTACTTC.

This clone was recorded only once. The genes are TRBV28 and TRBJ2-4; D is ambiguous. This CDR3 spans 13 amino acids. CDR1 and CDR2 (germline): MDHEN, SYDVKM. V lost 10 bases, J lost 1 base, and 11 bases lay in between. The CDR3 DNA reads as TGTGCCACCCCCTGGCATGCCAAAAACATTCAGTACTTC. The encoded protein is CATPWHAKNIQYF.

The chain couples TRBV29-1 to TRBJ1-2; 8 bases are shared with TRBD1. After removal of 8 bases from V and 4 bases from J, the junction contained 9 bases not matched to a gene. From germline, CDR1 is SQVTM and CDR2 ANQGSEA. There are 13 residues in the CDR3. The CDR3 protein is CSTLTGEGYGYTF. The CDR3 nucleotides read TGCAGCACCCTGACAGGGGAAGGCTATGGCTACACCTTC.

In DNA, the CDR3 is TGTGCCAGCAGTCAAGGGTTGGCTGTAGAGCAGTACTTC. Encoded protein: CASSQGLAVEQYF. The V call is TRBV6-5, the J call TRBJ2-7; no firm D call. This CDR3 has 13 amino acids. With 5 bases removed from V and 7 bases from J, the gap between germline ends came to 15 bases. The germline V gene encodes CDR1 MNHEY and CDR2 SVGAGI.

This rearrangement joins TRBV9 to TRBJ2-2; tentatively, D is TRBD2 (6 bases). This CDR3 is built from 15 residues. Trimming cost V 0 bases and J 4 bases, with 10 bases left between them. Germline values: CDR1 SGDLS, CDR2 YYNGEE. CDR3 DNA sequence: TGTGCCAGCAGCGTAGGGACTACGCTCACCGGGGAGCTGTTTTTT. It encodes CASSVGTTLTGELFF.

The chain employs TRBV27 and TRBJ2-5; tentative D call: TRBD1 (6 bases). The CDR3 has 17 residues. Germline loops: CDR1 MNHEY, CDR2 SMNVEV (reference sequence). V lost 5 bases to trimming and J lost 3 bases, with 22 bases between them. CDR3 nucleotides: TGTGCCAGCAGTCCTTTCCGACAGGTCCTTAGAGAAGAGACCCAGTACTTC. As protein: CASSPFRQVLREETQYF.

V gene TRBV5-5 combines with J gene TRBJ1-2; 7 bases line up with TRBD1. Germline CDR1 SGHKS, CDR2 YYEKEE (reference sequence). The CDR3 is 14 residues long. V shed 2 bases and J 8 bases; nucleotides not matched to a gene: 9. CDR3 sequence reads: CASSFLDREVGYTF. The CDR3 region has the DNA TGTGCCAGCAGCTTCCTCGACAGGGAAGTGGGCTACACCTTC.

The rearrangement links TRBV21-1 to TRBJ1-1. TRBV21-1 is a documented pseudogene. This CDR3 is 14 amino acids long. The DNA of the CDR3 is TGTGCCAGCAGCGCGGGGGGGGCGCGCGCTGAAGCTTTCTTT. This translates into CASSAGGARAEAFF.

The chain recombines TRBV19 with TRBJ2-7; D unclear. Looked up from germline, CDR1 is LNHDA and CDR2 is SQIVND (reference sequence). CDR3 size: 13 residues. Trimming removed 9 bases from V and 5 bases from J, with 17 bases in between. The CDR3 DNA follows: TGTGCCAGCGACGAGAGCAGGTTCGACGAGCAGTACTTC. It yields the protein CASDESRFDEQYF.

J is TRBJ2-6 and V is TRBV10-1; unclear D gene. The CDR3 runs to 15 residues. Trimming left V 3 bases short and J 4 bases short, with 10 bases between. CDR1 and CDR2 from the germline V gene are WNHNN and SYGVQD (reference sequence). CDR3 in DNA: TGCGCCAGCAGTGATCTAACGAGGGGGGCCAACGTCCTGACTTTC. Translation: CASSDLTRGANVLTF.

This chain joins TRBV4-3 and TRBJ1-4; weak D call: TRBD1 (6 bases). Germline values: CDR1 LGHNA, CDR2 YSLEER. Trimming shortened V by 0 bases and J by 5 bases, and 13 bases separated the two germline ends. The CDR3 is 16 residues long. For the CDR3, the DNA is TGCGCCAGCAGCCAAGAGAGGACAGTGGGGAATGAAAAACTGTTTTTT. Translating it yields CASSQERTVGNEKLFF.

V usage is TRBV2 and J usage is TRBJ1-2; weak D call: TRBD1 (5 bases). CDR1 and CDR2 from the germline V gene are SNHLY and FYNNEI. CDR3 length equals 15 residues. Trimming cost V 0 bases and J 8 bases, with 16 bases left between them. CDR3 sequence reads: CASSEALGGFEGYTF. For the CDR3, the DNA is TGTGCCAGCAGTGAAGCGCTTGGGGGATTCGAGGGCTACACCTTC.

The chain recombines TRBV5-6 with TRBJ1-3; D is unresolved. Germline CDR1 is SGHDT and CDR2 is YYEEEE. There are 14 residues in the CDR3. V gave up 2 bases and J gave up 3 bases, with 9 bases separating them. This chain's CDR3 is CASSFLGVGNTIYF. In DNA, the CDR3 is TGTGCCAGCAGCTTTTTGGGCGTTGGAAACACCATATATTTT.

This chain links TRBV5-4 with TRBJ2-3, with a weak D call TRBD1 (6 bases). V dropped 2 bases and J dropped 2 bases, with 12 bases sitting between them. This CDR3 is 15 amino acids long. Germline CDR1 reads SGHNT; CDR2 reads YYREEE (reference sequence). The CDR3 bases are TGTGCCAGCAGCTTCCGACAGGCCTACACAGATACGCAGTATTTT. It specifies CASSFRQAYTDTQYF.

The chain employs TRBV30 and TRBJ2-2; D perhaps matches TRBD1 (5 bases). Looked up from germline, CDR1 is GTSNPN and CDR2 is SVGIG (reference sequence). CDR3 length: 14 amino acids. Trimming shortened V by 3 bases and J by 8 bases, and 16 bases separated the two germline ends. The CDR3 DNA reads as TGTGCCTGGAGGGCAGGGCGGACCCTAGGGGAGCTGTTTTTT. It encodes CAWRAGRTLGELFF.

The chain has TRBV30 and TRBJ2-2; a weak D match, TRBD2 (5 bases). CDR3 length: 15 amino acids. Germline V gene lookup returns CDR1 GTSNPN and CDR2 SVGIG (reference sequence). V was clipped by 5 bases and J by 3 bases, with 16 bases between them. For the CDR3, the DNA is TGTGCCTGGTTGCGGAGAGGGAGAGACACCGGGGAGCTGTTTTTT. Its protein product is CAWLRRGRDTGELFF.

The chain has TRBV28 and TRBJ1-1, with D hard to call. The CDR3 runs to 14 residues. Germline CDR1 reads MDHEN; CDR2 reads SYDVKM. V shed 2 bases and J shed 3 bases, with 10 bases lying between them. CDR3 sequence reads: CASSLTDLDTEAFF. The CDR3 nucleotides are TGTGCCAGCAGTTTAACTGACCTGGACACTGAAGCTTTCTTT.

The rearrangement links TRBV7-9 to TRBJ2-1; 10 positions match TRBD2. After removal of 7 bases from V and 5 bases from J, the junction contained 5 bases not matched to a gene. The CDR3 extends over 14 amino acids. Germline CDR1 SEHNR, CDR2 FQNEAQ (reference sequence). In nucleotides, the CDR3 is TGTGCCAGCATACTAGCGGGGATCAACAATGAGCAGTTCTTC. Translated: CASILAGINNEQFF.

The rearrangement uses TRBV9 and TRBJ1-1; D not certain. V lost 6 bases and J lost 0, with 6 bases in between. Per germline, CDR1 SGDLS and CDR2 YYNGEE. This CDR3 region has 12 residues. CDR3 bases: TGTGCCAGCACCCCATTGAACACTGAAGCTTTCTTT. This sequence encodes CASTPLNTEAFF.

This rearrangement joins TRBV12-1 to TRBJ2-1; TRBD2 was called by the table and not checked on the DNA. TRBV12-1 is given as a pseudogene. The CDR3 is made up of 15 amino acids. The CDR3 spells CASGLAGRFYNEQFF. The CDR3 DNA sequence: TGTGCCAGCGGACTAGCGGGACGATTCTACAATGAGCAGTTCTTC.

The chain carries TRBV7-3 and TRBJ1-2, with 10 positions matching TRBD1. The CDR3 is made up of 15 amino acids. Germline CDR1 is SGHTA and CDR2 is FQGTGA. V was pared by 3 bases and J by 0 bases, with 1 base of the junction left unmatched. This chain's CDR3 is CASSFDRGPNYGYTF. The DNA of the CDR3 is TGTGCCAGCAGCTTCGACAGGGGGCCTAACTATGGCTACACCTTC.

This chain uses TRBV7-3 with TRBJ2-7; D possibly corresponds to TRBD1 (6 bases). The CDR3 runs 13 residues. Trimming shortened V by 5 bases and J by 4 bases, and 12 bases separated the two germline ends. CDR1 and CDR2 (germline): SGHTA, FQGTGA. As DNA, the CDR3 is TGTGCCAGCAGCGAGACAGGTGAATACGAGCAGTACTTC. It is translated as CASSETGEYEQYF.

The V and J genes are TRBV11-3 and TRBJ2-3; 9 bases are a match to TRBD1. This CDR3 spans 16 amino acids. V lost 5 bases to trimming and J lost 6 bases; unmatched junction nucleotides: 12. The V gene's germline CDR1 is SGHNT and CDR2 YENEEA. CDR3 DNA: TGTGCCAGCAGCCCCTGGACAGGGGCACTTGTGGATACGCAGTATTTT. It specifies CASSPWTGALVDTQYF.

This chain joins TRBV7-8 and TRBJ1-5; D is unresolved. Germline V gene lookup returns CDR1 SGHVS and CDR2 FQNEAQ. V was clipped by 3 bases and J by 4 bases, with 7 bases between them. CDR3 length: 13 amino acids. The CDR3 DNA sequence: TGTGCCAGCAGCTTCGACTGGAATCAGCCCCAGCATTTT. Amino acid sequence: CASSFDWNQPQHF.

This rearrangement joins TRBV7-2 to TRBJ1-4, with a tentative D call TRBD1 (5 bases). Trimming stripped 3 bases from V and 7 bases from J, with 15 bases between. Germline assignment: CDR1 SGHTA and CDR2 FQGNSA. This CDR3 has 15 residues. Here the CDR3 reads CASSLVGDGIEKLFF. The CDR3 DNA follows: TGTGCCAGCAGCTTGGTCGGGGACGGCATTGAAAAACTGTTTTTT.

This clone was detected once. The V gene is TRBV2, the J gene TRBJ2-2; possibly TRBD2 for D (6 bases). Germline assignment: CDR1 SNHLY and CDR2 FYNNEI. Trimming pared 4 bases from V and 9 bases from J, leaving 12 bases between. The CDR3 contains 13 residues. The CDR3 region is CASSGNSGWELFF. In DNA, the CDR3 is TGTGCCAGCAGTGGAAATAGCGGTTGGGAGCTGTTTTTT. Together with reference TRBV2 and TRBJ2-2, the CDR3 gives the full variable domain: EPEVTQTPSHQVTQMGQEVILRCVPISNHLYFYWYRQILGQKVEFLVSFYNNEISEKSEIFDDQFSVERPDGSNFTLKIRSTKLEDSAMYFCASSGNSGWELFFGEGSRLTVL.

The chain has TRBV28 and TRBJ1-1; TRBD1 aligns across 7 bases. Trimming at V came to 5 bases and at J to 7 bases, leaving 13 bases not matched to a gene. The germline gives CDR1 MDHEN, CDR2 SYDVKM. The length of the CDR3 is 15 residues. The CDR3 sequence: CASSPTGGGEGEAFF. DNA of the CDR3: TGTGCCAGCAGTCCCACGGGAGGGGGCGAGGGTGAAGCTTTCTTT.

The rearrangement links TRBV15 to TRBJ1-1, with TRBD1 matching 7 bases. The V gene's germline CDR1 is LNHNV and CDR2 YYDKDF (reference sequence). With V trimmed by 5 bases and J by 6 bases, 6 bases remained unmatched. This CDR3 contains 13 residues. The CDR3 DNA is TGTGCCACCAGCGGCGACAGGGTGGCTGAAGCTTTCTTT. Protein sequence: CATSGDRVAEAFF.

This chain joins TRBV7-9 and TRBJ2-7, with 8 bases that match TRBD2. Per the germline V gene, CDR1 is SEHNR and CDR2 is FQNEAQ (reference sequence). V lost 5 bases, J lost 6 bases, and 15 bases stayed unmatched. The CDR3 has 16 amino acids. The CDR3 protein is CASSRPPPGGPTEQYF. The CDR3, as DNA: TGTGCCAGCAGCCGACCCCCCCCGGGAGGGCCGACCGAGCAGTACTTC.